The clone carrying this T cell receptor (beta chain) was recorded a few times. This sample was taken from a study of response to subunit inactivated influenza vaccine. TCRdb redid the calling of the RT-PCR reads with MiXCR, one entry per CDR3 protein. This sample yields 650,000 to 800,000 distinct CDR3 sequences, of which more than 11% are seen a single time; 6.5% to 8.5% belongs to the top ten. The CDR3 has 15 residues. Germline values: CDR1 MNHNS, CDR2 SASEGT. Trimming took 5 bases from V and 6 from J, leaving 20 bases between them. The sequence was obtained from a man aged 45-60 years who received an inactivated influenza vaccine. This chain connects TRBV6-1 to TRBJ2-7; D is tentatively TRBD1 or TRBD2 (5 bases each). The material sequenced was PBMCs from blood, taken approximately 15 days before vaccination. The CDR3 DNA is TGTGCCAGCAGTCCCCCCCCGGGACGGGAAGGCGAGCAGTACTTC. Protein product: CASSPPPGREGEQYF.